This TCR beta chain was retrieved from a study of T cells in Graves' hyperthyroidism and ophthalmopathy. Regions amplified from RNA transcripts were the TCR beta CDR3 regions. A first-round RT-PCR of the TCR CDR3 used the HTBI primer set. A single record per CDR3 protein comes from TCRdb applying MiXCR to the multiplex PCR reads. The table lists about 640,000 distinct CDR3 sequences, less than 25% of them singletons. The study, taken as a whole, reports: The majority of expanded thyroid clonotypes above 0.001 also appeared in blood.

Details on this clonotype: The target antigen is unknown.

V was shortened by 6 bases and J by 6 bases, with 17 bases between the two germline ends. The CDR3 sequence is 14 residues long. Sequencing was carried out using blood. The source is a man aged 25-40 years with Graves' ophthalmopathy. V usage is TRBV12-3 or TRBV12-4 and J usage is TRBJ1-1; D is uncertain. The CDR3 sequence is CASSHSPRRAEAFF. The CDR3 DNA reads TGTGCCAGCAGCCACTCCCCTCGGAGGGCTGAAGCTTTCTTT.